The sequence of this TCR beta chain was determined in a study of blood T cell repertoires in COVID-19. V lost 3 bases and J lost 0; bases outside the gene matches: 1. Per the germline V gene, CDR1 is SGHAT and CDR2 is FQNNGV. CDR3 length: 14 amino acids. Source study methods: Scientists estimated how many nucleated cells there were by amplifying reference gene primers. Assay used: immunoSEQ multiplex PCR; TCRdb lists only in-frame clones, some missing. V and J calls and clone size are copied from that table; D and trimming were computed from the DNA. The data show 95,000 to 150,000 clones, about 80% seen once.

The receptor comes from a woman in her fifties or sixties with acute or convalescent COVID-19. This chain uses TRBV11-2 with TRBJ2-7; the match to TRBD1 covers 8 bases. Sequenced input: peripheral blood. The CDR3 region has the DNA TGTGCCAGCAGCTTCGGGACAGGCTCCTACGAGCAGTACTTC. Encoded protein: CASSFGTGSYEQYF.